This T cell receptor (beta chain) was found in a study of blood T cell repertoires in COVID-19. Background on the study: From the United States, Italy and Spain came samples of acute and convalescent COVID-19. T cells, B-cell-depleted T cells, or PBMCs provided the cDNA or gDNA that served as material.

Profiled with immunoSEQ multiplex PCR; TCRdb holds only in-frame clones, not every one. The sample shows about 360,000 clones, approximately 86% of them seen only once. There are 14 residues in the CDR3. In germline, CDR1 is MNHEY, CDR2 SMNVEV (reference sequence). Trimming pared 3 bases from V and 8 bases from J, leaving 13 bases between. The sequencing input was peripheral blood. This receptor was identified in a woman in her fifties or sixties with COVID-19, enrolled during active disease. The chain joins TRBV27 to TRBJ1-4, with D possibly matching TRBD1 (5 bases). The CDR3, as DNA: TGTGCCAGCAGTTTTGGGGGGGTAGGAGAAAAACTGTTTTTT. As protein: CASSFGGVGEKLFF.